The 24 T cell receptor beta chains below come from one sample, sequenced in a study of shared clonotypes between healthy human individuals (dated by TCRdb to 2018 to 2020). The method was the immunoSEQ multiplex PCR assay. TCRdb carries this immuneACCESS record with in-frame sequences only. Its versions omit some clonotypes, under half of them owing to an unresolved V gene in the studies checked, with the rest unexplained. Across this sample there are around 1.4 million clones, with less than 99% seen only once. The ten top clones hold 0.3% to 0.45% of the sample. The material sequenced was naive CD4+ T cells sorted from blood. The cell subset or site label here, explained by the study, means: CD45RA+ positively selected. The receptors stem from a young man in good health.

The CDR3 DNA reads TGTGCCACCAGCAGAAGACAGAAAAACACCGGGGAGCTGTTTTTT. Amino acids: CATSRRQKNTGELFF. The chain recombines TRBV15 with TRBJ2-2; perhaps TRBD1 as D (5 bases). CDR3 length equals 15 residues. Germline CDR1 and CDR2: LNHNV and YYDKDF (reference sequence). The V end lost 2 bases, the J end lost 2 bases, and 9 bases lay between the germline ends. Full variable domain (missing parts from reference TRBV15 and TRBJ2-2): DAMVIQNPRYQVTQFGKPVTLSCSQTLNHNVMYWYQQKSSQAPKLLFHYYDKDFNNEADTPDNFQSRRPNTSFCFLDIRSPGLGDTAMYLCATSRRQKNTGELFFGEGSRLTVL.

The rearrangement uses TRBV18 and TRBJ2-7; D might be TRBD1 or TRBD2, each matching 5 bases. Germline V lookup: CDR1 KGHSH, CDR2 LQKENI. The CDR3 is 15 residues long. Deletions cut 5 bases from V and 3 bases from J, with 17 bases between. This chain's CDR3 is CASSTEGLESYEQYF. CDR3 DNA sequence: TGTGCCAGCTCAACAGAGGGGCTAGAGAGCTACGAGCAGTACTTC.

The rearrangement uses TRBV11-2 and TRBJ2-1; 8 bases are shared with TRBD1. Germline V lookup: CDR1 SGHAT, CDR2 FQNNGV. V lost 5 bases and J lost 4; bases outside the gene matches: 13. The CDR3 is 17 residues long. CDR3 amino acids: CASSRRDRSKGYNEQFF. CDR3 nucleotide sequence: TGTGCCAGCAGCCGAAGGGACAGGTCCAAGGGGTACAATGAGCAGTTCTTC.

V usage is TRBV28 and J usage is TRBJ1-1; 8 nucleotides line up with TRBD1. Looked up from germline, CDR1 is MDHEN and CDR2 is SYDVKM. V shed 8 bases and J 3 bases; nucleotides not matched to a gene: 17. The CDR3 runs to 17 residues. The CDR3 nucleotides are TGTGCCAGCGTCATGTATCAGGGGGCGTTAGTGGACACTGAAGCTTTCTTT. Its translation: CASVMYQGALVDTEAFF. Using reference TRBV28 and TRBJ1-1 for the parts outside the CDR3, the full variable domain is DVKVTQSSRYLVKRTGEKVFLECVQDMDHENMFWYRQDPGLGLRLIYFSYDVKMKEKGDIPEGYSVSREKKERFSLILESASTNQTSMYLCASVMYQGALVDTEAFFGQGTRLTVV.

In the case of this clone: The junction departs from germline at one end; a sequencing error may be responsible. The CDR3: CASSLSHRGETQYF. The CDR3 DNA sequence: TGTGCTAGCAGCTTATCGCACAGGGGGGAGACCCAGTACTTC. This sequence joins TRBV7-7 and TRBJ2-5, with 8 nucleotides matching TRBD1. Germline assignment: CDR1 SSHAT and CDR2 FNYEAQ (reference sequence). The CDR3 loop spans 14 amino acids.

The chain carries TRBV7-2 and TRBJ2-5; the match to TRBD1 covers 9 bases. Germline V CDR1 and CDR2: SGHTA, FQGNSA. The CDR3 consists of 13 residues. Trimming removed 5 bases from V and 5 bases from J; junction bases left unmatched: 3. The DNA for the CDR3 is TGTGCCAGCAGCGGACAGGGGAGGGAGACCCAGTACTTC. Protein sequence: CASSGQGRETQYF.

The rearrangement uses TRBV5-1 and TRBJ2-7; 12 nucleotides align to TRBD2. V lost 5 bases and J lost 5; bases outside the gene matches: 8. CDR1 SGHRS and CDR2 YFSETQ come from the germline V gene. The CDR3 consists of 15 residues. The CDR3 region has the DNA TGCGCCAGCAGGTCTCTAGCGGGAGGGCCGGACGAGCAGTACTTC. Amino acids: CASRSLAGGPDEQYF.

A note on this clone: In the same sample, other DNA sequences code for this CDR3. J is TRBJ2-5 and V is TRBV9; D unresolved. The V gene lost 0 bases and the J gene lost 5 bases, with 8 bases spanning the gap. Germline V CDR1 and CDR2: SGDLS, YYNGEE. The length of the CDR3 is 13 residues. CDR3: CASSVGVRETQYF. CDR3 DNA sequence: TGTGCCAGCAGCGTAGGGGTTCGGGAGACCCAGTACTTC.

This chain links TRBV18 with TRBJ1-5; D remains unclear. The CDR3 is 16 amino acids. CDR1 KGHSH and CDR2 LQKENI come from the germline V gene. Trimming took off 3 bases at V and 1 base at J, with 13 bases between the two ends. The CDR3 reads CASSPSGFGSNQPQHF. DNA of the CDR3: TGTGCCAGCTCACCCTCGGGGTTTGGGAGCAATCAGCCCCAGCATTTT.

In its sample, this clone was seen once. This chain joins TRBV5-1 and TRBJ2-4; TRBD2 is a possible D gene (6 bases). Germline loops: CDR1 SGHRS, CDR2 YFSETQ. The CDR3 is made up of 14 amino acids. Trimming removed 3 bases at V and 8 bases at J, with 15 bases between. DNA for the CDR3: TGCGCCAGCAGCTGGACCTCAAGGGAGGACATTCAGTACTTC. It is translated as CASSWTSREDIQYF. The entire variable domain, with the rest obtained from reference TRBV5-1 and TRBJ2-4, is as follows: KAGVTQTPRYLIKTRGQQVTLSCSPISGHRSVSWYQQTPGQGLQFLFEYFSETQRNKGNFPGRFSGRQFSNSRSEMNVSTLELGDSALYLCASSWTSREDIQYFGAGTRLSVL.

The V gene is TRBV6-5, the J gene TRBJ2-7; TRBD1 matches at 8 bases. Germline CDR1 is MNHEY and CDR2 is SVGAGI. V lost 7 bases to trimming and J lost 3 bases; unmatched junction nucleotides: 8. There are 14 residues in the CDR3. The CDR3 nucleotides are TGTGCCAGCAAACGCGGACAGGGTAGCTACGAGCAGTACTTC. Its protein product is CASKRGQGSYEQYF.

The CDR3 bases are TGCGCCAGCAGCTTCGGGACAGATCGGGGGAAACTGTTTTTT. Its translation is CASSFGTDRGKLFF. This chain uses TRBV5-1 with TRBJ1-4; 7 nucleotides agree with TRBD1. The CDR3 runs to 14 residues. After removal of 2 bases from V and 11 bases from J, the junction contained 9 bases not matched to a gene. Germline V gene sequence: CDR1 SGHRS, CDR2 YFSETQ. Complete variable domain (other parts from reference TRBV5-1 and TRBJ1-4): KAGVTQTPRYLIKTRGQQVTLSCSPISGHRSVSWYQQTPGQGLQFLFEYFSETQRNKGNFPGRFSGRQFSNSRSEMNVSTLELGDSALYLCASSFGTDRGKLFFGSGTQLSVL.

V gene TRBV5-1 combines with J gene TRBJ1-1, with TRBD1 matching over 8 bases. The CDR3 covers 15 residues. CDR1 is SGHRS, CDR2 YFSETQ, per germline. V gave up 0 bases and J gave up 4 bases; unmatched junction bases: 5. The CDR3 nucleotides read TGCGCCAGCAGCTTGGGAGGGACAGGCATCACTGAAGCTTTCTTT. The encoded protein is CASSLGGTGITEAFF. Looking up the rest from reference TRBV5-1 and TRBJ1-1 gives the full variable domain: KAGVTQTPRYLIKTRGQQVTLSCSPISGHRSVSWYQQTPGQGLQFLFEYFSETQRNKGNFPGRFSGRQFSNSRSEMNVSTLELGDSALYLCASSLGGTGITEAFFGQGTRLTVV.

The rearrangement links TRBV6-6 to TRBJ2-1; D is unclear. The CDR3 totals 13 residues. The V end was cut by 0 bases, the J end by 12 bases, with 12 bases between. Germline V gene sequence: CDR1 MNHNY, CDR2 SVGAGI (reference sequence). CDR3 residues: CASSYSWRNSQFF. The CDR3, as DNA: TGTGCCAGCAGTTACTCCTGGCGGAATTCGCAGTTCTTC.

J is TRBJ2-2 and V is TRBV2; TRBD2 aligns across 7 bases. The CDR3 length is 14 residues. V shed 8 bases and J 3 bases; nucleotides not matched to a gene: 6. Germline lookup yields CDR1 SNHLY and CDR2 FYNNEI. CDR3 nucleotides: TGTGCCAGCCCCAGTGGGGGGGACACCGGGGAGCTGTTTTTT. Translated, it gives CASPSGGDTGELFF.

The chain links TRBV10-2 to TRBJ1-2; D is ambiguous. V shed 4 bases and J shed 2 bases, with 11 bases lying between them. CDR1 and CDR2 (germline): WSHSY, SAAADI. This CDR3 contains 14 residues. The CDR3: CASSAVEVNYGYTF. In nucleotides, the CDR3 is TGCGCCAGCAGTGCTGTAGAGGTAAACTATGGCTACACCTTC.

This chain connects TRBV5-1 to TRBJ2-7; no reliable D call. This CDR3 contains 14 residues. Looked up from germline, CDR1 is SGHRS and CDR2 is YFSETQ. V shed 4 bases and J shed 2 bases, with 13 bases lying between them. CDR3 in amino acids: CASSLTPATYEQYF. The CDR3 DNA sequence: TGCGCCAGCAGCCTAACCCCGGCCACCTACGAGCAGTACTTC.

This clone was seen a single time. This chain joins TRBV21-1 and TRBJ2-5; the table gives TRBD1 as D, unverified against the DNA. TRBV21-1 is a listed pseudogene. The CDR3 extends over 16 amino acids. In nucleotides, the CDR3 is TGTGCCAGCAGCAAATCCCGACAGGGTGGCCAAGAGACCCAGTACTTC. Its protein is CASSKSRQGGQETQYF.

This chain uses TRBV7-9 with TRBJ2-5, with TRBD2 identical over 11 bases. CDR3 size: 13 residues. CDR1 and CDR2 from the germline V gene are SEHNR and FQNEAQ (reference sequence). Trimming at V came to 11 bases and at J to 5 bases, leaving 7 bases not matched to a gene. The CDR3 DNA reads as TGTGCCTCGCTAGCGGGAGGAGGGGAGACCCAGTACTTC. Protein product: CASLAGGGETQYF.

CDR3 residues: CARSLGPSSSYNEQFF. CDR3 in DNA: TGTGCCAGAAGCTTAGGCCCCTCTAGCTCCTACAATGAGCAGTTCTTC. The chain couples TRBV7-5 to TRBJ2-1; the D segment call TRBD2 is taken from the table without a DNA check. TRBV7-5 is assigned pseudogene status. The CDR3 runs 16 residues.

This chain links TRBV11-3 with TRBJ2-7; D might be TRBD1 or TRBD2, each matching 5 bases. The CDR3 has 13 residues. Trimming took 5 bases from V and 4 from J, leaving 12 bases between them. The germline V gene encodes CDR1 SGHNT and CDR2 YENEEA. In DNA, the CDR3 is TGTGCCAGCAGCACCCGGGACGGATACGAGCAGTACTTC. It codes for CASSTRDGYEQYF.

The gene calls are TRBV5-1 and TRBJ2-5, with 8 bases matching TRBD2. The V gene end was trimmed by 4 bases and the J gene end by 5 bases; junction bases not matched to a gene: 10. CDR3 length: 15 residues. Germline V gives CDR1 SGHRS, CDR2 YFSETQ. CDR3 coding DNA: TGCGCCAGCAGCCCTGCCAGGACTAGCATTGAGACCCAGTACTTC. As protein: CASSPARTSIETQYF.

V is TRBV9 and J is TRBJ2-7; D unclear. CDR3 length: 13 amino acids. Trimming removed 0 bases at V and 4 bases at J, with 8 bases between. Germline CDR1 reads SGDLS; CDR2 reads YYNGEE. In nucleotides, the CDR3 is TGTGCCAGCAGCGTAGACCCGGCGTACGAGCAGTACTTC. The encoded protein is CASSVDPAYEQYF.

The chain couples TRBV6-5 to TRBJ1-1; no firm D call. Germline loops: CDR1 MNHEY, CDR2 SVGAGI. Deletions cut 3 bases from V and 6 bases from J, with 17 bases between. The CDR3 is 15 amino acids. The CDR3 DNA follows: TGTGCCAGCAGTTATCTCCGTACGATGGGCGCTGAAGCTTTCTTT. This codes for CASSYLRTMGAEAFF.